This entry describes one T cell receptor beta chain. Its antigen is still unknown. At one end the junction does not follow the germline gene, possibly because of a read error. Patients having uncontrolled infection, another autoimmune disease, pregnancy or lactation were not included. Using more than 7.5 ml of fresh peripheral blood, PBMCs were prepared. The CDR3 is made up of 16 amino acids. Per the germline V gene, CDR1 is MNHEY and CDR2 is SMNVEV (reference sequence). This entry belongs to a study of T cells in Graves' hyperthyroidism and ophthalmopathy. Across the whole study: Peripheral blood samples were taken at initial diagnosis, prior to any treatment.

Authors of the study amplified TCR beta CDR3 regions from RNA transcripts. HTBI primers were the set used in a first-round RT-PCR of the TCR CDR3. Via MiXCR, TCRdb re-called the multiplex PCR reads, giving one row per CDR3 protein. This sample yields over 500,000 distinct CDR3 sequences, of which 15% to 20% are seen a single time; 25% to 30% belongs to the top ten. Points from the study as a whole: Among thyroid clonotypes expanded above 0.001, most also appeared in blood.

This TCR came from a woman in her twenties or thirties with Graves' ophthalmopathy. This chain connects TRBV27 to TRBJ2-4; D assignment may be TRBD1 or TRBD2 (5 bases each). The sequenced sample consisted of blood. Here the CDR3 DNA reads TGTGCCAGCAGTCCCCAGTCGGGGCTAGCCAAAAACATTCAGTGCTTC. Protein product: CASSPQSGLAKNIQCF.